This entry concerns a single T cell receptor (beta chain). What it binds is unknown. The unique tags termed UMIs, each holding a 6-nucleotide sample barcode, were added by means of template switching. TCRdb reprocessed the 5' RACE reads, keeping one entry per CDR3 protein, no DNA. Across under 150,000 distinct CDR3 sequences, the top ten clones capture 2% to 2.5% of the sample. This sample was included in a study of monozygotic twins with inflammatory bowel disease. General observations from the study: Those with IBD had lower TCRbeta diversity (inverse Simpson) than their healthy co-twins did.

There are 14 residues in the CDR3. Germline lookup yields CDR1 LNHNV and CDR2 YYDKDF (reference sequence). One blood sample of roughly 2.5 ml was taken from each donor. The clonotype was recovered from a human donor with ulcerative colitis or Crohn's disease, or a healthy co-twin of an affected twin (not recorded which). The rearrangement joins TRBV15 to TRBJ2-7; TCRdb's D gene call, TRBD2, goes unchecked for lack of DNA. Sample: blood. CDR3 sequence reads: CATSKRGGSYEQYF.